The 20 T cell receptor beta chains in this list originate from one sample, sequenced in a study of shared clonotypes between healthy human individuals. Profiled with immunoSEQ multiplex PCR; TCRdb holds only in-frame clones, not every one. The sample has about 1,500,000 clones, around 97% seen once; the top ten hold 1.2%. The sequenced sample consisted of naive CD4+ T cells sorted from blood. Subset meaning: CD45RA+ positively selected. The origin of the receptors is a young man in good health.

This clone showed up just once. Other DNA sequences in this specimen translate into the identical CDR3. The chain employs TRBV5-1 and TRBJ2-3, with 9 bases fitting TRBD2. CDR1 and CDR2 (germline): SGHRS, YFSETQ. CDR3 length equals 13 residues. V lost 7 bases to trimming and J lost 1 base; unmatched junction nucleotides: 1. The CDR3 spells CASWTSGTDTQYF. CDR3 in DNA: TGCGCCAGCTGGACTAGCGGCACAGATACGCAGTATTTT.

The rearrangement links TRBV10-2 to TRBJ2-7, with 9 bases fitting TRBD2. V lost 0 bases to trimming and J lost 3 bases; unmatched junction nucleotides: 9. Per the germline V gene, CDR1 is WSHSY and CDR2 is SAAADI. This CDR3 is 17 amino acids long. CDR3 DNA: TGCGCCAGCAGTGAGTCTCGGCGGCTAGCGGGGTACTACGAGCAGTACTTC. Protein sequence: CASSESRRLAGYYEQYF.

This clone was found once. The chain joins TRBV2 to TRBJ2-5, with 8 bases lining up with TRBD1. Germline V gives CDR1 SNHLY, CDR2 FYNNEI. CDR3 size: 15 residues. The V gene end was trimmed by 5 bases and the J gene end by 5 bases; junction bases not matched to a gene: 10. This CDR3 is CASSIGQGPGETQYF. The CDR3 nucleotides are TGTGCCAGCAGTATCGGACAGGGCCCAGGGGAGACCCAGTACTTC.

The V call is TRBV7-9, the J call TRBJ2-7; tentatively, D is TRBD1 or TRBD2 (5 bases each). V lost 4 bases, J lost 9 bases, and 13 bases lay in between. The CDR3 contains 12 residues. The germline V gene encodes CDR1 SEHNR and CDR2 FQNEAQ (reference sequence). This chain's CDR3 is CASSSWERGQYF. The CDR3 nucleotides are TGTGCCAGCAGCTCTTGGGAGAGGGGGCAGTACTTC. Looking up the rest from reference TRBV7-9 and TRBJ2-7 gives the full variable domain: DTGVSQNPRHKITKRGQNVTFRCDPISEHNRLYWYRQTLGQGPEFLTYFQNEAQLEKSRLLSDRFSAERPKGSFSTLEIQRTEQGDSAMYLCASSSWERGQYFGPGTRLTVT.

V and J are TRBV10-3 and TRBJ2-1, with a possible D match to TRBD2 (5 bases). The CDR3 runs 15 residues. Germline loops: CDR1 ENHRY, CDR2 SYGVKD. V lost 6 bases to trimming and J lost 0 bases, with 12 bases between them. Here the CDR3 DNA reads TGTGCCATCAGGGCGGGCACCGGCTCCTACAATGAGCAGTTCTTC. Translating gives CAIRAGTGSYNEQFF.

The chain carries TRBV19 and TRBJ1-4; D remains ambiguous. The CDR3 is 15 residues long. Trimming left V 0 bases short and J 4 bases short, with 9 bases between. Germline assignment: CDR1 LNHDA and CDR2 SQIVND (reference sequence). This chain's CDR3 is CASSIDPRDNEKLFF. For the CDR3, the DNA is TGTGCCAGTAGTATAGATCCCCGGGATAATGAAAAACTGTTTTTT.

This chain links TRBV30 with TRBJ2-3, with 13 bases aligning to TRBD2. There are 16 residues in the CDR3. The germline V gene encodes CDR1 GTSNPN and CDR2 SVGIG (reference sequence). The junction had 8 bases not matched to a gene; V was cut back by 2 bases and J by 6 bases. This chain's CDR3 is CAWSLGLAGAGDTQYF. In DNA, the CDR3 is TGTGCCTGGAGTCTCGGACTAGCGGGAGCGGGTGATACGCAGTATTTT.

The chain carries TRBV18 and TRBJ2-3; 8 bases fit TRBD2. Germline-derived CDR1 and CDR2 are KGHSH and LQKENI. V lost 3 bases, J lost 2 bases, and 7 bases stayed unmatched. The CDR3 is 16 amino acids. Here the CDR3 reads CASSPPAGGDTDTQYF. The CDR3 DNA sequence: TGTGCCAGCTCACCCCCGGCCGGGGGGGACACAGATACGCAGTATTTT.

The V and J genes are TRBV5-1 and TRBJ2-3; TRBD2 agrees at 11 bases. The CDR3 has 16 residues. Germline V CDR1 and CDR2: SGHRS, YFSETQ. V lost 0 bases to trimming and J lost 5 bases; unmatched junction nucleotides: 5. The CDR3 region is CASSLATSGSIDTQYF. The CDR3 DNA follows: TGCGCCAGCAGCTTGGCAACTAGCGGGAGTATAGATACGCAGTATTTT.

This rearrangement joins TRBV15 to TRBJ2-7; 9 bases match TRBD2. Germline V gene data show CDR1 as LNHNV and CDR2 as YYDKDF (reference sequence). V shed 0 bases, J shed 6 bases, and the junction held 9 bases outside the gene matches. The CDR3 sequence is 16 residues long. The CDR3 coding sequence is TGTGCCACCAGCAGAGATCCAGCGGGAGGAGGCGGCGAGCAGTACTTC. It encodes CATSRDPAGGGGEQYF.

J is TRBJ2-7 and V is TRBV15; TRBD1 matches at 9 bases. The trim removed 4 bases at V and 12 bases at J, leaving 10 bases unmatched. Looked up from germline, CDR1 is LNHNV and CDR2 is YYDKDF (reference sequence). The CDR3 is 13 amino acids. This CDR3 reads CATSTLGQGGLYF. The CDR3, as DNA: TGTGCCACCAGCACCTTGGGACAGGGAGGATTGTACTTC.

The genes are TRBV5-6 and TRBJ1-4, with D maybe TRBD1 (6 bases). CDR1 SGHDT and CDR2 YYEEEE come from the germline V gene. Trimming cost V 2 bases and J 7 bases, with 21 bases left between them. This CDR3 has 17 residues. Here the CDR3 DNA reads TGTGCCAGCAGCTTCTTCACCAGGGGTAGTGGTAGTGAAAAACTGTTTTTT. Translation: CASSFFTRGSGSEKLFF. Drawing the rest from reference TRBV5-6 and TRBJ1-4, the complete variable domain is DAGVTQSPTHLIKTRGQQVTLRCSPKSGHDTVSWYQQALGQGPQFIFQYYEEEERQRGNFPDRFSGHQFPNYSSELNVNALLLGDSALYLCASSFFTRGSGSEKLFFGSGTQLSVL.

V and J are TRBV4-1 and TRBJ2-3, with 9 bases fitting TRBD2. Trimming at V came to 0 bases and at J to 6 bases, leaving 16 bases not matched to a gene. From germline, CDR1 is MGHRA and CDR2 YSYEKL. This CDR3 is 19 amino acids long. CDR3 region: CASSQDSTPGLASLDTQYF. CDR3 bases: TGCGCCAGCAGCCAAGATAGCACTCCGGGACTAGCAAGTCTGGATACGCAGTATTTT.

The gene calls are TRBV7-9 and TRBJ2-5; 7 bases agree with TRBD1. With 5 bases clipped from V and 7 bases from J, the junction kept 7 bases outside the gene matches. From germline, CDR1 is SEHNR and CDR2 FQNEAQ (reference sequence). There are 13 residues in the CDR3. The CDR3 region has the DNA TGTGCCAGCAGCCCCCGGGCAGGGGGGACCCAGTACTTC. It yields the protein CASSPRAGGTQYF.

CDR3 residues: CASSPEGVATQYF. The CDR3 coding sequence is TGCGCCAGCAGCCCGGAGGGGGTGGCTACGCAGTATTTT. The rearrangement uses TRBV5-1 and TRBJ2-3; D may be TRBD1 or TRBD2 (6 bases each). Between the trimmed V and J ends, which lost 4 bases and 8 bases, there was a span of 14 bases. The germline V gene encodes CDR1 SGHRS and CDR2 YFSETQ. The CDR3 loop spans 13 amino acids.

V gene TRBV30 combines with J gene TRBJ2-5; D tentatively fits TRBD1 or TRBD2 (5 bases each). Germline-derived CDR1 and CDR2 are GTSNPN and SVGIG (reference sequence). With 0 bases removed from V and 7 bases from J, the gap between germline ends came to 12 bases. The CDR3 covers 13 residues. The CDR3 nucleotides read TGTGCCTGGAGTGTACAGAGGGACCGGACCCAGTACTTC. Residues: CAWSVQRDRTQYF.

Points on this clone: Other DNA sequences from this sample encode an identical CDR3 as well. The chain uses TRBV9 and TRBJ2-3, with TRBD2 identical over 15 bases. CDR1 and CDR2 (germline): SGDLS, YYNGEE. The CDR3 runs to 15 residues. V was clipped by 3 bases and J by 6 bases; unmatched bases: 2. The CDR3 DNA follows: TGTGCCAGCAGCGGGACTAGCGGGAGGGGTGATACGCAGTATTTT. Its translation is CASSGTSGRGDTQYF.

The CDR3 sequence: CSVDGVRGSSYNEQFF. The CDR3 coding sequence is TGCAGCGTTGATGGGGTCAGGGGTAGCTCCTACAATGAGCAGTTCTTC. The chain uses TRBV29-1 and TRBJ2-1, with D maybe TRBD1 (6 bases). The germline gives CDR1 SQVTM, CDR2 ANQGSEA. This CDR3 has 16 residues. V dropped 3 bases and J dropped 0 bases, with 15 bases sitting between them.

The genes are TRBV9 and TRBJ1-3; no clear D gene. The germline CDR1 and CDR2 sequences are SGDLS and YYNGEE. This CDR3 contains 16 residues. V was cut by 1 base and J by 0 bases, with 11 bases left in between. CDR3 protein: CASSVLGLDSGNTIYF. In DNA form, the CDR3 reads TGTGCCAGCAGCGTACTGGGCCTCGACTCTGGAAACACCATATATTTT. The full variable domain, rest sourced from reference TRBV9 and TRBJ1-3, is DSGVTQTPKHLITATGQRVTLRCSPRSGDLSVYWYQQSLDQGLQFLIQYYNGEERAKGNILERFSAQQFPDLHSELNLSSLELGDSALYFCASSVLGLDSGNTIYFGEGSWLTVV.

The chain has TRBV28 and TRBJ2-7; the match to TRBD2 covers 9 bases. Germline CDR1 reads MDHEN; CDR2 reads SYDVKM. The CDR3 has 16 amino acids. The V segment lost 3 bases and the J segment 5 bases; nucleotides outside the gene matches: 11. CDR3 DNA sequence: TGTGCCAGCAGTTTGGTAAGGGCGGGAGGGTCCCACGAGCAGTACTTC. This sequence encodes CASSLVRAGGSHEQYF.